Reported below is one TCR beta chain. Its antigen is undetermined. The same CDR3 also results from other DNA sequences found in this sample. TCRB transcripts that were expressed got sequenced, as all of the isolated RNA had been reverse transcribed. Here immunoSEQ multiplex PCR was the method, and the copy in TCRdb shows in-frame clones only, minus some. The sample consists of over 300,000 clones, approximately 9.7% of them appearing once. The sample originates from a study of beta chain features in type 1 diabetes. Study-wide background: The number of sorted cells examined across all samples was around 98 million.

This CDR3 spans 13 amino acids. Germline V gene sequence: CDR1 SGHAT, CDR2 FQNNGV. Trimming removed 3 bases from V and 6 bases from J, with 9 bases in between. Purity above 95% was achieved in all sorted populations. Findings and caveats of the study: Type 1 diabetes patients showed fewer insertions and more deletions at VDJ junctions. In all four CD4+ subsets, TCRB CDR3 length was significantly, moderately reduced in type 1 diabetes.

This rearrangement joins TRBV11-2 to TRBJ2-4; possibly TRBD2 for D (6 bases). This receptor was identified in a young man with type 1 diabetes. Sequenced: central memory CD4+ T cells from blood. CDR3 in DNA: TGTGCCAGCAGCTTGGGACTGGGAAACATTCAGTACTTC. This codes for CASSLGLGNIQYF.